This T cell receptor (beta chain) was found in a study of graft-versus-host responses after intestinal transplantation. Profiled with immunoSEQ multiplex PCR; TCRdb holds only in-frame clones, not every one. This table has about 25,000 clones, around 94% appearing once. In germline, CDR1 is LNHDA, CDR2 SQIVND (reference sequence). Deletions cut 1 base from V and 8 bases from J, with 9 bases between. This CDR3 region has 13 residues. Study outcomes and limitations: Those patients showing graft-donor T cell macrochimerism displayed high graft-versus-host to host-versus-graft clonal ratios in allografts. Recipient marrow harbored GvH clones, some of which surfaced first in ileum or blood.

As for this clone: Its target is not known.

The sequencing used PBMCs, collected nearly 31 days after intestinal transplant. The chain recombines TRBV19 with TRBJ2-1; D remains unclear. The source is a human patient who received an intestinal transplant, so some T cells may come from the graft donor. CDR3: CASSIGTLDEQFF. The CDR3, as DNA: TGTGCCAGTAGTATAGGAACACTCGATGAGCAGTTCTTC.